The 13 T cell receptor beta chains below all came from one sample that was sequenced in a study of Ad26.COV2.S vaccination and SARS-CoV-2 variants. The data were produced by immunoSEQ multiplex PCR, yet TCRdb's version contains in-frame clones alone and is incomplete. The sample lists some 640,000 clones, 70% to 90% occurring once. As for treatment: over 15 received Ad26.COV2.S at low or high dose, single or two shots; 5 received placebo; per-sample allocation not given. Following the first vaccine or placebo injection, samples were taken on day 63. This specimen was peripheral blood, taken in a trial of Ad26.COV2.S vaccine versus placebo. The receptors were gathered from a person aged 18 to 59 who received the Ad26.COV2.S COVID-19 vaccine or a placebo.

The V and J genes are TRBV29-1 and TRBJ1-5; D ambiguous. The CDR3 is 14 amino acids. Per germline, CDR1 SQVTM and CDR2 ANQGSEA. V was pared by 6 bases and J by 4 bases, with 16 bases between. The CDR3 spells CSVAYGPRNQPQHF. For the CDR3, the DNA is TGCAGCGTAGCTTATGGTCCCCGGAATCAGCCCCAGCATTTT.

The J gene is TRBJ1-3, the V gene TRBV5-1, with D maybe TRBD1 (6 bases). Trimming stripped 4 bases from V and 0 bases from J, with 14 bases between. Per germline, CDR1 SGHRS and CDR2 YFSETQ. The CDR3 runs 16 residues. The CDR3 nucleotides read TGCGCCAGCAGCCTTGTGGACAGCCACTCTGGAAACACCATATATTTT. Residues: CASSLVDSHSGNTIYF. Variable domain in full (rest from reference TRBV5-1 and TRBJ1-3): KAGVTQTPRYLIKTRGQQVTLSCSPISGHRSVSWYQQTPGQGLQFLFEYFSETQRNKGNFPGRFSGRQFSNSRSEMNVSTLELGDSALYLCASSLVDSHSGNTIYFGEGSWLTVV.

The genes are TRBV7-9 and TRBJ1-6; D not certain. Per germline, CDR1 SEHNR and CDR2 FQNEAQ (reference sequence). The length of the CDR3 is 13 residues. V lost 3 bases and J lost 7, with 7 bases in between. The CDR3 spells CASSFRINSPLHF. Here the CDR3 DNA reads TGTGCCAGCAGCTTTCGGATCAATTCACCCCTCCACTTT.

CDR3 coding DNA: TGCGCCAGCAGTGAGTCACTAGCGGGAGGAGGGGATACGCAGTATTTT. Its protein product is CASSESLAGGGDTQYF. The chain is built from TRBV10-1 and TRBJ2-3, with 12 bases matching TRBD2. Germline values: CDR1 WNHNN, CDR2 SYGVQD (reference sequence). The V segment lost 0 bases and the J segment 6 bases; nucleotides outside the gene matches: 4. The CDR3 is made up of 16 amino acids.

V gene TRBV5-1 combines with J gene TRBJ2-1; D unresolved. The CDR3 is made up of 17 amino acids. V lost 0 bases and J lost 5, with 18 bases in between. Germline V CDR1 and CDR2: SGHRS, YFSETQ. The CDR3 sequence: CASSLALRGNTNNEQFF. The DNA for the CDR3 is TGCGCCAGCAGCTTGGCCCTTCGTGGTAACACTAACAATGAGCAGTTCTTC.

The V gene is TRBV3-1 (or the pseudogene TRBV3-2), the J gene TRBJ2-7; TRBD1 matches 9 bases. This CDR3 is 14 amino acids long. Per germline, CDR1 LGHDT and CDR2 YNNKEL (reference sequence). The J segment lost 6 bases and the V segment lost 4 bases, leaving 7 bases of the junction unmatched. The DNA of the CDR3 is TGTGCCAGCAGCCGGGGACAGGGAATGGTCGAGCAGTACTTC. Its protein product is CASSRGQGMVEQYF.

This chain joins TRBV30 and TRBJ1-6, with TRBD1 as a possible D gene (6 bases). The V and J ends lost 2 bases and 7 bases respectively, with 6 bases between them. This CDR3 contains 12 residues. Germline CDR1 GTSNPN, CDR2 SVGIG (reference sequence). The CDR3, as DNA: TGTGCCTGGAGTACAGGGAATTCACCCCTCCACTTT. This encodes CAWSTGNSPLHF. Variable domain in full (rest from reference TRBV30 and TRBJ1-6): SQTIHQWPATLVQPVGSPLSLECTVEGTSNPNLYWYRQAAGRGLQLLFYSVGIGQISSEVPQNLSASRPQDRQFILSSKKLLLSDSGFYLCAWSTGNSPLHFGNGTRLTVT.

The chain joins TRBV28 to TRBJ2-7, with D tentatively TRBD2 (5 bases). Trimming took off 6 bases at V and 4 bases at J, with 10 bases between the two ends. The CDR3 length is 12 residues. Germline V gives CDR1 MDHEN, CDR2 SYDVKM. The chain's CDR3 is CASRWGEYEQYF. The CDR3 DNA sequence: TGTGCCAGCAGGTGGGGAGAATACGAGCAGTACTTC. Using reference TRBV28 and TRBJ2-7 for the parts outside the CDR3, the full variable domain is DVKVTQSSRYLVKRTGEKVFLECVQDMDHENMFWYRQDPGLGLRLIYFSYDVKMKEKGDIPEGYSVSREKKERFSLILESASTNQTSMYLCASRWGEYEQYFGPGTRLTVT.

The chain joins TRBV7-3 to TRBJ2-3, with 11 positions matching TRBD2. The CDR3 runs to 15 residues. Germline lookup yields CDR1 SGHTA and CDR2 FQGTGA. Trimming removed 9 bases from V and 3 bases from J; junction bases left unmatched: 8. The CDR3 sequence is CASKAGTSGTDTQYF. CDR3 nucleotides: TGTGCCAGTAAAGCCGGGACTAGCGGAACAGATACGCAGTATTTT.

The V and J genes are TRBV2 and TRBJ2-7, with no clear D. Germline-derived CDR1 and CDR2 are SNHLY and FYNNEI. The ends were cut back, 5 bases at V and 0 bases at J, with 8 bases in the middle. The CDR3 is 13 residues long. The CDR3 DNA sequence: TGTGCCAGCAGTCGAGACAACTCCTACGAGCAGTACTTC. Its translation is CASSRDNSYEQYF.

V usage is TRBV6-5 and J usage is TRBJ2-2, with D hard to call. CDR1 and CDR2 from the germline V gene are MNHEY and SVGAGI. This CDR3 is built from 14 residues. V lost 6 bases, J lost 6 bases, and 14 bases lay in between. The CDR3 DNA is TGTGCCAGCAGCCCACAGACTGCTGCCGGGGAGCTGTTTTTT. This encodes CASSPQTAAGELFF.

The chain employs TRBV4-2 and TRBJ1-1, with 9 bases identical to TRBD1. Trimming at V came to 4 bases and at J to 3 bases, leaving 3 bases not matched to a gene. The germline V gene has CDR1 LGHNA and CDR2 YNFKEQ. The CDR3 extends over 14 amino acids. The CDR3: CASSRRQGDTEAFF. CDR3 DNA: TGTGCCAGCAGCCGGAGACAGGGGGACACTGAAGCTTTCTTT.

Points on this clone: The same CDR3 is also encoded by other DNA sequences in this sample. The J gene is TRBJ2-1, the V gene TRBV5-1; 15 nucleotides match TRBD2. The germline V gene encodes CDR1 SGHRS and CDR2 YFSETQ. V gave up 0 bases and J gave up 7 bases; unmatched junction bases: 2. The length of the CDR3 is 16 residues. This CDR3 is CASSLGTSGRANEQFF. Written as DNA, the CDR3 is TGCGCCAGCAGCTTGGGGACTAGCGGGAGGGCTAATGAGCAGTTCTTC.